The 31 T cell receptor beta chains below all came from one sample that was sequenced in a study of shared clonotypes between healthy human individuals. Sequencing was performed with immunoSEQ multiplex PCR; in TCRdb, only in-frame clones are kept and a portion is missing. The table includes about 480,000 clones, around 79% detected once. The sequenced sample consisted of PBMCs. All receptors come from a woman in her thirties or forties in good health. Some clones in this sample may be carry-over from other donors' samples.

J is TRBJ1-1 and V is TRBV5-4, with D tentatively TRBD1 (6 bases). Germline V gene data show CDR1 as SGHNT and CDR2 as YYREEE (reference sequence). This CDR3 has 13 residues. V lost 6 bases and J 1 base, leaving 10 bases between the germline ends. Here the CDR3 reads CASTNRENTEAFF. For the CDR3, the DNA is TGTGCCAGCACGAACAGGGAGAACACTGAAGCTTTCTTT.

V gene TRBV5-1 combines with J gene TRBJ1-1, with TRBD1 identical over 12 bases. The CDR3 consists of 17 residues. Germline values: CDR1 SGHRS, CDR2 YFSETQ. After removal of 4 bases from V and 4 bases from J, the junction contained 11 bases not matched to a gene. CDR3 sequence reads: CASSPGQGALSSTEAFF. In DNA, the CDR3 is TGCGCCAGCAGCCCGGGACAGGGGGCTCTTTCCTCCACTGAAGCTTTCTTT.

Only one count was recorded for this clone. The gene calls are TRBV19 and TRBJ2-1, with a weak D call TRBD1 (5 bases). V was trimmed by 3 bases and J by 9 bases, leaving 15 bases between them. CDR3 length: 14 residues. Germline CDR1 and CDR2: LNHDA and SQIVND (reference sequence). Here the CDR3 reads CASSILGVGAEQFF. CDR3 coding DNA: TGTGCCAGTAGTATCTTAGGGGTCGGTGCTGAGCAGTTCTTC.

The chain employs TRBV29-1 and TRBJ2-7, with D unclear. Deletions cut 4 bases from V and 5 bases from J, with 6 bases between. This CDR3 is built from 10 residues. Germline lookup yields CDR1 SQVTM and CDR2 ANQGSEA. CDR3 coding DNA: TGCAGCGTTGGTGGGAACGAGCAGTACTTC. Translation: CSVGGNEQYF.

V usage is TRBV18 and J usage is TRBJ2-1; 10 positions agree with TRBD2. Looked up from germline, CDR1 is KGHSH and CDR2 is LQKENI. Losses at the gene ends were 2 bases for V and 6 bases for J; bases not matched to a gene: 4. The CDR3 totals 15 residues. The CDR3 nucleotides read TGTGCCAGCTCACCAAGCGGGGGGGTAGGCAATGAGCAGTTCTTC. It is translated as CASSPSGGVGNEQFF. Full variable domain (remainder filled in from reference TRBV18 and TRBJ2-1): NAGVMQNPRHLVRRRGQEARLRCSPMKGHSHVYWYRQLPEEGLKFMVYLQKENIIDESGMPKERFSAEFPKEGPSILRIQQVVRGDSAAYFCASSPSGGVGNEQFFGPGTRLTVL.

This chain uses TRBV27 with TRBJ1-1; TRBD1 matches 7 bases. With 5 bases clipped from V and 6 bases from J, the junction kept 12 bases outside the gene matches. This CDR3 has 15 amino acids. From germline, CDR1 is MNHEY and CDR2 SMNVEV (reference sequence). CDR3 residues: CASSPAGTARSEAFF. The CDR3 nucleotides read TGTGCCAGCAGTCCTGCCGGGACAGCTAGATCTGAAGCTTTCTTT.

This clone was recorded many times. The rearrangement joins TRBV7-2 to TRBJ2-1; D gene ambiguous. Germline CDR1 is SGHTA and CDR2 is FQGNSA. V was pared by 4 bases and J by 4 bases, with 14 bases between. The CDR3 length is 15 residues. The CDR3 DNA is TGTGCCAGCAGCTCCCGTGAGAATGGATACAATGAGCAGTTCTTC. Its protein is CASSSRENGYNEQFF. Using reference TRBV7-2 and TRBJ2-1 for the parts outside the CDR3, the full variable domain is GAGVSQSPSNKVTEKGKDVELRCDPISGHTALYWYRQSLGQGLEFLIYFQGNSAPDKSGLPSDRFSAERTGGSVSTLTIQRTQQEDSAVYLCASSSRENGYNEQFFGPGTRLTVL.

The rearrangement links TRBV27 to TRBJ2-1, with TRBD2 as a possible D gene (6 bases). The length of the CDR3 is 15 residues. With 4 bases removed from V and 4 bases from J, the gap between germline ends came to 14 bases. Germline-derived CDR1 and CDR2 are MNHEY and SMNVEV (reference sequence). This CDR3 is CASSSSGWGYNEQFF. CDR3 DNA: TGTGCCAGCAGTTCAAGCGGGTGGGGGTACAATGAGCAGTTCTTC.

The V gene is TRBV4-3, the J gene TRBJ2-7; the D gene could be TRBD1 or TRBD2 (5 bases each). The CDR3 consists of 17 residues. V was clipped by 1 base and J by 2 bases, with 18 bases between them. Germline-derived CDR1 and CDR2 are LGHNA and YSLEER. The CDR3 nucleotides read TGCGCCAGCAGCCAAGGCGGCCCGGGACGATCCACCTACGAGCAGTACTTC. Encoded protein: CASSQGGPGRSTYEQYF.

This clone was seen just once. V and J are TRBV5-1 and TRBJ2-1, with D perhaps matching TRBD1 (5 bases). The CDR3 length is 15 residues. V lost 0 bases, J lost 6 bases, and 13 bases lay in between. The germline CDR1 and CDR2 sequences are SGHRS and YFSETQ. The CDR3 DNA sequence: TGCGCCAGCAGCTTGGGACAGTACCCTCTCAATGAGCAGTTCTTC. Its protein is CASSLGQYPLNEQFF.

The V gene is TRBV7-9, the J gene TRBJ2-6; D possibly corresponds to TRBD2 (6 bases). Germline lookup yields CDR1 SEHNR and CDR2 FQNEAQ (reference sequence). This CDR3 contains 14 residues. The V gene lost 7 bases and the J gene lost 11 bases, with 18 bases spanning the gap. The CDR3 loop reads CASKWASVTDVLTF. CDR3 nucleotides: TGTGCCAGCAAATGGGCTAGCGTAACCGACGTCCTGACTTTC. The variable domain in full, with the rest retrieved from reference TRBV7-9 and TRBJ2-6, is DTGVSQNPRHKITKRGQNVTFRCDPISEHNRLYWYRQTLGQGPEFLTYFQNEAQLEKSRLLSDRFSAERPKGSFSTLEIQRTEQGDSAMYLCASKWASVTDVLTFGAGSRLTVL.

The V and J genes are TRBV7-3 and TRBJ2-2, with TRBD2 matching 9 bases. Trimming took 4 bases from V and 2 from J; bases not matched to a gene: 17. CDR3 size: 20 residues. CDR1 is SGHTA and CDR2 is FQGTGA in the germline V gene. CDR3 sequence reads: CASSCHPLGTSSKNTGELFF. Written as DNA, the CDR3 is TGTGCCAGCAGCTGCCACCCCCTGGGGACTAGCTCTAAAAACACCGGGGAGCTGTTTTTT. Combining the CDR3 with reference TRBV7-3 and TRBJ2-2 gives the whole variable domain GAGVSQTPSNKVTEKGKYVELRCDPISGHTALYWYRQSLGQGPEFLIYFQGTGAADDSGLPNDRFFAVRPEGSVSTLKIQRTERGDSAVYLCASSCHPLGTSSKNTGELFFGEGSRLTVL.

V is TRBV2 and J is TRBJ2-3; D is uncertain. Germline CDR1 is SNHLY and CDR2 is FYNNEI. This CDR3 has 13 amino acids. V was trimmed by 10 bases and J by 3 bases, leaving 14 bases between them. This CDR3 reads CATAGARTDTQYF. DNA of the CDR3: TGTGCCACAGCCGGAGCCAGAACAGATACGCAGTATTTT. The whole variable domain, filled in from reference TRBV2 and TRBJ2-3, reads EPEVTQTPSHQVTQMGQEVILRCVPISNHLYFYWYRQILGQKVEFLVSFYNNEISEKSEIFDDQFSVERPDGSNFTLKIRSTKLEDSAMYFCATAGARTDTQYFGPGTRLTVL.

The chain couples TRBV7-3 to TRBJ1-1; D possibly corresponds to TRBD1 (6 bases). This CDR3 is built from 14 residues. CDR1 is SGHTA, CDR2 FQGTGA, per germline. The ends were cut back, 2 bases at V and 1 base at J, with 8 bases in the middle. CDR3 nucleotides: TGTGCCAGCAGCTTAGACAGGACGAACACTGAAGCTTTCTTT. This translates into CASSLDRTNTEAFF.

The chain combines TRBV28 with TRBJ2-4; 11 bases are shared with TRBD1. This CDR3 has 17 amino acids. V dropped 2 bases and J dropped 6; count of bases not matched to a gene: 9. Looked up from germline, CDR1 is MDHEN and CDR2 is SYDVKM. CDR3 protein: CASSLAGDRGLANIQYF. The DNA for the CDR3 is TGTGCCAGCAGTTTAGCTGGGGACAGGGGGTTGGCAAACATTCAGTACTTC.

The chain carries TRBV5-1 and TRBJ2-7, with 12 bases that match TRBD2. Germline lookup yields CDR1 SGHRS and CDR2 YFSETQ. Losses at the gene ends were 4 bases for V and 2 bases for J; bases not matched to a gene: 10. The CDR3 is 17 residues long. In nucleotides, the CDR3 is TGCGCCAGCAGCCTGGCACTAAGACTAGCGGGGGCCTACGAGCAGTACTTC. It translates to CASSLALRLAGAYEQYF.

The genes are TRBV5-4 and TRBJ2-7; D may correspond to TRBD1 or TRBD2 (5 bases each). V shed 6 bases and J shed 3 bases, with 19 bases lying between them. Germline loops: CDR1 SGHNT, CDR2 YYREEE (reference sequence). This CDR3 is 15 amino acids long. CDR3 region: CASTPGAELFYEQYF. The CDR3 nucleotides are TGTGCCAGCACCCCCGGGGCGGAACTATTCTACGAGCAGTACTTC.

V gene TRBV15 combines with J gene TRBJ1-5; possible D gene TRBD1, 5 bases. The CDR3 runs to 14 residues. The V end lost 0 bases, the J end lost 6 bases, and 9 bases lay between the germline ends. Germline V CDR1 and CDR2: LNHNV, YYDKDF (reference sequence). CDR3 region: CATSREPGLQPQHF. In nucleotides, the CDR3 is TGTGCCACCAGCAGAGAGCCGGGGCTTCAGCCCCAGCATTTT.

The V and J genes are TRBV28 and TRBJ2-6; no reliable D call. The V end lost 6 bases, the J end lost 0 bases, and 6 bases lay between the germline ends. CDR1 is MDHEN, CDR2 SYDVKM, per germline. This CDR3 is 14 amino acids long. The CDR3 protein is CASRLSSGANVLTF. DNA for the CDR3: TGTGCCAGCAGATTGAGCTCTGGGGCCAACGTCCTGACTTTC.

This clone was counted a few times. V and J are TRBV4-3 and TRBJ2-5; maybe TRBD1 (5 bases). Gene TRBJ2-7 matches the end of the DNA better, so the J call may be wrong. The germline V gene encodes CDR1 LGHNA and CDR2 YSLEER. The CDR3 sequence is 16 residues long. This CDR3 reads CASSQVGWGDRYEQYF. Here the CDR3 DNA reads TGCGCCAGCAGCCAAGTCGGGTGGGGCGACCGCTACGAGCAGTACTTC.

As concerns this clone: Other DNA sequences within the sample encode an identical CDR3. This sequence joins TRBV18 and TRBJ1-1; D is unclear. The CDR3 is 13 amino acids. Germline CDR1 reads KGHSH; CDR2 reads LQKENI. V shed 3 bases and J shed 3 bases, with 8 bases lying between them. The CDR3 sequence is CASSPRGDTEAFF. CDR3 DNA: TGTGCCAGCTCACCCCGGGGTGACACTGAAGCTTTCTTT.

This clone was picked up a small number of times. The genes are TRBV29-1 and TRBJ2-6; a weak D match, TRBD2 (5 bases). Germline CDR1 SQVTM, CDR2 ANQGSEA. Trimming took off 3 bases at V and 2 bases at J, with 5 bases between the two ends. The CDR3 contains 13 residues. CDR3 in DNA: TGCAGCGTTGAGGGAGCTGGGGCCAACGTCCTGACTTTC. Translated: CSVEGAGANVLTF.

The rearrangement uses TRBV5-4 and TRBJ1-3; 7 bases map to TRBD1. With 3 bases clipped from V and 3 bases from J, the junction kept 6 bases outside the gene matches. In germline, CDR1 is SGHNT, CDR2 YYREEE (reference sequence). The CDR3 is 15 residues long. The DNA of the CDR3 is TGTGCCAGCAGCTCCCAGGGGGGAGGTGGAAACACCATATATTTT. Amino acid sequence: CASSSQGGGGNTIYF.

With regard to this clone: This may come from a read error, since a much larger clone is one base off. Other nucleotide sequences in the sample specify the same CDR3. The chain employs TRBV5-1 and TRBJ2-3, with D possibly being TRBD2 (5 bases). CDR3 length: 14 residues. Trimming cost V 0 bases and J 0 bases, with 5 bases left between them. Germline-derived CDR1 and CDR2 are SGHRS and YFSETQ. CDR3 sequence (DNA): TGCGCCAGCAGCTTGGGGACTAGCACAGATACGCAGTATTTT. Its protein is CASSLGTSTDTQYF.

V gene TRBV2 combines with J gene TRBJ2-7; 7 nucleotides match TRBD1. The V and J ends lost 4 bases and 13 bases, in that order; junction bases with no gene match: 16. The CDR3 length is 14 residues. The germline gives CDR1 SNHLY, CDR2 FYNNEI. Here the CDR3 DNA reads TGTGCCAGCAGTGGGGGACAGTCCACTCCCCGCCCTTACTTC. Its translation: CASSGGQSTPRPYF.

The genes are TRBV27 and TRBJ1-1; 7 bases are a match to TRBD1. The V gene end was trimmed by 5 bases and the J gene end by 6 bases; junction bases not matched to a gene: 12. The CDR3 runs 15 residues. The germline gives CDR1 MNHEY, CDR2 SMNVEV (reference sequence). This chain's CDR3 is CASSPYGYRGPEAFF. DNA of the CDR3: TGTGCCAGCAGTCCTTATGGCTACAGGGGCCCTGAAGCTTTCTTT.

V is TRBV5-1 and J is TRBJ2-3, with TRBD1 matching over 9 bases. CDR3 length: 15 amino acids. The germline gives CDR1 SGHRS, CDR2 YFSETQ. The V segment lost 5 bases and the J segment 5 bases; nucleotides outside the gene matches: 9. CDR3 loop: CASSFGQGWGDTQYF. The CDR3 DNA is TGCGCCAGCAGTTTCGGACAGGGGTGGGGAGATACGCAGTATTTT.

The gene calls are TRBV7-8 and TRBJ2-5; a possible D gene is TRBD2 (7 bases). Germline assignment: CDR1 SGHVS and CDR2 FQNEAQ. With 6 bases removed from V and 7 bases from J, the gap between germline ends came to 9 bases. The length of the CDR3 is 11 residues. The CDR3: CASRGGGTQYF. The CDR3 nucleotides read TGTGCCAGCAGAGGGGGGGGGACCCAGTACTTC.

This clone was recorded once. V is TRBV7-2 and J is TRBJ2-1; 10 nucleotides match TRBD1. The trim removed 5 bases at V and 4 bases at J, leaving 11 bases unmatched. CDR3 length: 17 residues. From germline, CDR1 is SGHTA and CDR2 FQGNSA. The CDR3 reads CASSKSPTGGAYNEQFF. DNA of the CDR3: TGTGCCAGCAGCAAAAGCCCGACAGGGGGCGCTTACAATGAGCAGTTCTTC. The whole variable domain, remainder taken from reference TRBV7-2 and TRBJ2-1, is GAGVSQSPSNKVTEKGKDVELRCDPISGHTALYWYRQSLGQGLEFLIYFQGNSAPDKSGLPSDRFSAERTGGSVSTLTIQRTQQEDSAVYLCASSKSPTGGAYNEQFFGPGTRLTVL.

The V and J genes are TRBV6-1 and TRBJ1-2; D possibly corresponds to TRBD1 (6 bases). This CDR3 region has 11 residues. V dropped 5 bases and J dropped 5 bases, with 6 bases sitting between them. Germline V gives CDR1 MNHNS, CDR2 SASEGT. This CDR3 reads CASSQGYGYTF. The CDR3 nucleotides read TGTGCCAGCAGTCAGGGGTATGGCTACACCTTC.

The gene calls are TRBV27 and TRBJ2-7; 7 positions agree with TRBD2. Unmatched junction bases numbered 13, after V lost 6 bases and J lost 2 bases. CDR3 length equals 16 residues. Germline V gene lookup returns CDR1 MNHEY and CDR2 SMNVEV (reference sequence). Written as DNA, the CDR3 is TGTGCCAGCAGCCCCACCACTACGGGGGGTGCCTACGAGCAGTACTTC. Its translation: CASSPTTTGGAYEQYF.